This T cell receptor (beta chain) was identified during a study of beta chain features in type 1 diabetes. Every donor had blood drawn once into heparin, roughly 120 mL on average. In germline, CDR1 is ENHRY, CDR2 SYGVKD. This CDR3 spans 14 amino acids. The V and J ends lost 0 bases and 2 bases respectively, with 6 bases between them. All of the isolated RNA was reverse transcribed, so expressed TCRB transcripts were sequenced. Profiled with immunoSEQ multiplex PCR; TCRdb holds only in-frame clones, not every one. This sample carries under 400,000 clones, 12% to 15% of them seen once, and the ten largest clones take 6.7%.

The sample comprised central memory CD4+ T cells from blood. V and J are TRBV10-3 and TRBJ2-3, with TRBD2 as a possible D gene (5 bases). This clonotype was obtained from a man under 40 in good health. The CDR3 nucleotides read TGTGCCATCAGTGAGTCGGACTTCACAGATACGCAGTATTTT. Translating it yields CAISESDFTDTQYF.